The 22 T cell receptor beta chains presented below share a single source sample, sequenced in a study of neurological immune-mediated disorders. The time point: longitudinal time-point 1 (baseline). Using its own MiXCR run on the 5' RACE reads, TCRdb lists one record per CDR3 protein. The sample has around 71,000 distinct CDR3 sequences; roughly an eighth are singletons. The sample comprised PBMCs. All receptors derive from a female donor with HTLV-1-associated myelopathy (HAM/TSP).

The chain has TRBV13 and TRBJ1-5; the match to TRBD1 covers 8 bases. The CDR3 sequence is 15 residues long. Trimming at V came to 4 bases and at J to 4 bases, leaving 6 bases not matched to a gene. From germline, CDR1 is PRHDT and CDR2 FYEKMQ (reference sequence). The CDR3 nucleotides are TGTGCCAGCAGCTCCAAAGGACAGGGAAATCAGCCCCAGCATTTT. The encoded protein is CASSSKGQGNQPQHF.

The table lists this clonotype with many counts. The chain couples TRBV6-5 to TRBJ2-3, with TRBD1 as a possible D gene (5 bases). Trimming removed 6 bases from V and 1 base from J, with 8 bases in between. The CDR3 is made up of 13 amino acids. CDR1 and CDR2 from the germline V gene are MNHEY and SVGAGI. In DNA, the CDR3 is TGTGCCAGCAGGATGACAGGCACAGATACGCAGTATTTT. Its translation: CASRMTGTDTQYF.

V is TRBV5-8 and J is TRBJ1-6; tentative D call: TRBD1 (5 bases). CDR1 and CDR2 (germline): SGHTS, YDEGEE. The V and J ends lost 4 bases and 10 bases respectively, with 18 bases between them. The length of the CDR3 is 15 residues. In DNA, the CDR3 is TGTGCCAGCAGCAGGACCGGGACCCGGTGGTCACCCCTCCACTTT. Amino acids: CASSRTGTRWSPLHF.

In this sample, this clonotype turned up many times. This sequence joins TRBV29-1 and TRBJ2-1; no clear D. CDR1 and CDR2 from the germline V gene are SQVTM and ANQGSEA. V was cut by 3 bases and J by 4 bases, with 4 bases left in between. The CDR3 extends over 11 amino acids. The CDR3 loop reads CSVEGYNEQFF. As DNA, the CDR3 is TGCAGCGTTGAGGGTTACAATGAGCAGTTCTTC.

This clonotype was found many times. The chain is built from TRBV5-1 and TRBJ1-1; TRBD1 matches 8 bases. The CDR3 covers 13 residues. J lost 6 bases, V lost 5 bases, and 6 bases had no gene match. Germline V gene data show CDR1 as SGHRS and CDR2 as YFSETQ. The CDR3 here is CASRFGQGPEAFF. CDR3 DNA: TGCGCCAGCAGATTCGGACAGGGCCCTGAAGCTTTCTTT.

This clonotype came up once. It may be a read error: a sequence one base away is much more abundant. CDR3 residues: CSARTGADGALFF. DNA of the CDR3: TGCAGTGCAAGGACAGGGGCAGACGGGGCGCTGTTTTTT. J is TRBJ2-2 and V is TRBV20-1, with 9 bases identical to TRBD1. This CDR3 is 13 amino acids long. Germline V lookup: CDR1 DFQATT, CDR2 SNEGSKA (reference sequence).

At least ten counts were recorded for this clonotype. This chain uses TRBV6-5 with TRBJ1-2; no firm D call. The CDR3 has 11 residues. Germline V gene lookup returns CDR1 MNHEY and CDR2 SVGAGI. V was cut by 4 bases and J by 8 bases, with 8 bases left in between. DNA of the CDR3: TGTGCCAGCAGTTCGCAGCTGGGCTACACCTTC. This codes for CASSSQLGYTF.

The chain employs TRBV5-4 and TRBJ2-1, with 8 bases lining up with TRBD2. CDR3 size: 15 residues. Looked up from germline, CDR1 is SGHNT and CDR2 is YYREEE (reference sequence). The J segment lost 8 bases and the V segment lost 4 bases, leaving 11 bases of the junction unmatched. The CDR3 DNA reads as TGTGCCAGCAGCCACCCGCGGGGGGCACTGGATGAGCAGTTCTTC. Amino acid sequence: CASSHPRGALDEQFF.

Many counts were recorded for this clonotype. This chain uses TRBV5-1 with TRBJ2-2; D is undetermined. Trimming removed 4 bases from V and 0 bases from J, with 13 bases in between. The CDR3 is made up of 16 amino acids. Germline CDR1 and CDR2: SGHRS and YFSETQ. The CDR3 region has the DNA TGCGCCAGCAGCCTTTTGACGGGCTCGAACACCGGGGAGCTGTTTTTT. This codes for CASSLLTGSNTGELFF.

The sample holds many counts of this clonotype. This rearrangement joins TRBV28 to TRBJ1-1; D unresolved. CDR1 is MDHEN, CDR2 SYDVKM, per germline. V was pared by 3 bases and J by 4 bases, with 12 bases between. This CDR3 contains 14 residues. CDR3 DNA sequence: TGTGCCAGCAGTTTTGCCAGCTCCTCCACTGAAGCTTTCTTT. Translation gives CASSFASSSTEAFF. The whole variable domain, remainder taken from reference TRBV28 and TRBJ1-1, is DVKVTQSSRYLVKRTGEKVFLECVQDMDHENMFWYRQDPGLGLRLIYFSYDVKMKEKGDIPEGYSVSREKKERFSLILESASTNQTSMYLCASSFASSSTEAFFGQGTRLTVV.

This clonotype appeared many times. The CDR3 region has the DNA TGTGCCAGCAGCGGGGGGGGGACACCCGCCTACGAGCAGTACTTC. Encoded protein: CASSGGGTPAYEQYF. J is TRBJ2-7 and V is TRBV9, with D perhaps matching TRBD2 (7 bases). V gave up 3 bases and J gave up 2 bases, with 15 bases separating them. This CDR3 comprises 15 residues. Germline values: CDR1 SGDLS, CDR2 YYNGEE.

The chain has TRBV20-1 and TRBJ2-2, with 13 bases that match TRBD2. Germline loops: CDR1 DFQATT, CDR2 SNEGSKA (reference sequence). Trimming took 3 bases from V and 5 from J; bases not matched to a gene: 12. The CDR3 extends over 18 amino acids. The CDR3 DNA sequence: TGCAGTGCTAGCTACCCGGGACTAGCGGGGCGGCGAACCGGGGAGCTGTTTTTT. Its translation: CSASYPGLAGRRTGELFF.

For this clonotype: A junction boundary mismatches the germline segment, possibly from a read error. This chain connects TRBV9 to TRBJ2-6; 7 nucleotides agree with TRBD1. Per germline, CDR1 SGDLS and CDR2 YYNGEE. This CDR3 spans 17 amino acids. CDR3 residues: CASSPGQDFSVANVLTF. The DNA of the CDR3 is TGTGCCAGCAGCCCTGGACAGGACTTCTCTGTGGCCAACGTCCTGACTTTC.

The V and J genes are TRBV5-1 and TRBJ1-1; 8 bases line up with TRBD1. V lost 4 bases and J lost 2; bases outside the gene matches: 10. The CDR3 loop spans 16 amino acids. Per the germline V gene, CDR1 is SGHRS and CDR2 is YFSETQ. In DNA form, the CDR3 reads TGCGCCAGCAGCACCGTCGGACAGGGTTATAACACTGAAGCTTTCTTT. Translation: CASSTVGQGYNTEAFF. The whole variable domain, filled in from reference TRBV5-1 and TRBJ1-1, reads KAGVTQTPRYLIKTRGQQVTLSCSPISGHRSVSWYQQTPGQGLQFLFEYFSETQRNKGNFPGRFSGRQFSNSRSEMNVSTLELGDSALYLCASSTVGQGYNTEAFFGQGTRLTVV.

The chain is built from TRBV19 and TRBJ2-1, with D possibly being TRBD2 (5 bases). This CDR3 contains 13 residues. V was trimmed by 3 bases and J by 9 bases, leaving 12 bases between them. From germline, CDR1 is LNHDA and CDR2 SQIVND (reference sequence). This CDR3 is CASSITFRGEQFF. The CDR3 nucleotides are TGTGCCAGTAGTATCACTTTCCGGGGTGAGCAGTTCTTC.

This clonotype turned up a few times. The V and J genes are TRBV7-9 and TRBJ1-1; D is possibly TRBD1 (5 bases). V dropped 7 bases and J dropped 3 bases, with 24 bases sitting between them. Looked up from germline, CDR1 is SEHNR and CDR2 is FQNEAQ (reference sequence). This CDR3 region has 17 residues. The CDR3: CASTNRGEGRGHTEAFF. CDR3 DNA sequence: TGTGCCAGCACTAATAGAGGGGAGGGGCGAGGGCACACTGAAGCTTTCTTT.

This clonotype showed up many times. This chain links TRBV25-1 with TRBJ1-1; the match to TRBD1 covers 7 bases. The CDR3 extends over 13 amino acids. The germline CDR1 and CDR2 sequences are MGHDK and SYGVNS. Losses at the gene ends were 5 bases for V and 5 bases for J; bases not matched to a gene: 5. The CDR3 here is CASSLTGYTEAFF. CDR3 DNA: TGTGCCAGCAGTTTGACAGGGTATACTGAAGCTTTCTTT.

This clonotype was counted many times. This chain joins TRBV10-1 and TRBJ2-7; 9 bases fit TRBD1. CDR1 is WNHNN and CDR2 is SYGVQD in the germline V gene (reference sequence). The CDR3 totals 14 residues. V trimming: 6 bases; J trimming: 5 bases; junction bases outside the gene matches: 8. The CDR3 is CASSTGQGGHEQYF. DNA of the CDR3: TGCGCCAGCAGCACGGGACAGGGTGGGCACGAGCAGTACTTC.

This clonotype was seen a handful of times. This rearrangement joins TRBV12-3 or TRBV12-4 to TRBJ2-7, with D hard to call. Deletions cut 6 bases from V and 5 bases from J, with 14 bases between. This CDR3 spans 13 amino acids. For the CDR3, the DNA is TGTGCCAGCAGCCCCGTTAGGTTGGACGAGCAGTACTTC. This codes for CASSPVRLDEQYF.

This clonotype was counted at least ten times. The chain carries TRBV20-1 and TRBJ1-5; tentatively, D is TRBD1 (5 bases). Germline V gene lookup returns CDR1 DFQATT and CDR2 SNEGSKA (reference sequence). The CDR3 spans 15 residues. V lost 3 bases and J lost 1, with 13 bases in between. Here the CDR3 reads CSASSPGRSNQPQHF. Written as DNA, the CDR3 is TGCAGTGCTAGTTCCCCGGGACGGAGCAATCAGCCCCAGCATTTT.

At least ten counts were recorded for this clonotype. The chain uses TRBV11-2 and TRBJ2-1; D is ambiguous. This CDR3 spans 12 amino acids. V shed 0 bases and J shed 14 bases, with 11 bases lying between them. CDR1 is SGHAT, CDR2 FQNNGV, per germline. CDR3 sequence: CASSLDGQVEFF. The CDR3 DNA is TGTGCCAGCAGCTTAGACGGGCAGGTGGAGTTCTTC.

The table lists this clonotype with a few counts. V gene TRBV6-5 combines with J gene TRBJ2-7; D might be TRBD1 (5 bases). The CDR3 length is 16 residues. The germline V and J ends were trimmed by 2 bases and 3 bases, with 17 bases remaining between them. Germline lookup yields CDR1 MNHEY and CDR2 SVGAGI. This chain's CDR3 is CASSYTYRSSGYEQYF. CDR3 nucleotides: TGTGCCAGCAGTTACACTTACAGGTCTAGTGGCTACGAGCAGTACTTC.